Listed here are 29 T cell receptor beta chains from one sample, sequenced in a study of blood T cells in healthy people across ages. Next came a second PCR, run for about 6 to 11 cycles, which used a sample-barcoded 5' primer along with a J-beta primer mix. One entry per CDR3 protein results from TCRdb running MiXCR on the 5' RACE reads. The table includes fewer than 1 million distinct CDR3 sequences, under 55% detected once. Input material: blood. The receptors derive from a man aged 55 to 69 in good health.

This clonotype was detected once. The V and J genes are TRBV5-5 and TRBJ1-5, with 10 bases that match TRBD1. The germline gives CDR1 SGHKS, CDR2 YYEKEE (reference sequence). This CDR3 has 17 amino acids. Trimming cost V 0 bases and J 3 bases; bases outside gene matches: 6. This chain's CDR3 is CASSLGQGAGLNQPQHF. In DNA, the CDR3 is TGTGCCAGCAGCTTGGGACAGGGGGCTGGCCTCAATCAGCCCCAGCATTTT. Drawing the rest from reference TRBV5-5 and TRBJ1-5, the complete variable domain is DAGVTQSPTHLIKTRGQQVTLRCSPISGHKSVSWYQQVLGQGPQFIFQYYEKEERGRGNFPDRFSARQFPNYSSELNVNALLLGDSALYLCASSLGQGAGLNQPQHFGDGTRLSIL.

This clonotype has more than one count but fewer than ten. The chain couples TRBV4-1 to TRBJ2-3, with D uncertain. V gave up 1 base and J gave up 0 bases, with 11 bases separating them. Germline CDR1 and CDR2: MGHRA and YSYEKL. The CDR3 runs to 16 residues. The CDR3 protein is CASSQGLIGSTDTQYF. The CDR3 region has the DNA TGCGCCAGCAGCCAAGGCCTAATCGGGAGCACAGATACGCAGTATTTT.

CDR3 DNA: TGTGCCAGCAGCGTCAGGGGGCTCGGCACTGAAGCTTTCTTT. This encodes CASSVRGLGTEAFF. The chain uses TRBV2 and TRBJ1-1, with 8 bases fitting TRBD1. Germline-derived CDR1 and CDR2 are SNHLY and FYNNEI. J gave up 4 bases and V 6 bases, and 7 bases lay outside the gene matches. The CDR3 is made up of 14 amino acids.

The table lists this clonotype with a count of one. The genes are TRBV30 and TRBJ1-1; 9 bases agree with TRBD1. The J segment lost 1 base and the V segment lost 7 bases, leaving 16 bases of the junction unmatched. CDR3 length: 17 amino acids. Per germline, CDR1 GTSNPN and CDR2 SVGIG (reference sequence). The CDR3 spells CASNGQGSGRTNTEAFF. The CDR3 DNA follows: TGTGCCTCCAACGGACAGGGGAGTGGAAGGACGAACACTGAAGCTTTCTTT.

The genes are TRBV27 and TRBJ2-6; D not resolved. CDR1 is MNHEY and CDR2 is SMNVEV in the germline V gene (reference sequence). The CDR3 spans 17 residues. The V and J ends lost 5 bases and 0 bases respectively, with 14 bases between them. The CDR3 DNA reads as TGTGCCAGCAGTCCGAAAGCCCAACTCTCTGGGGCCAACGTCCTGACTTTC. It translates to CASSPKAQLSGANVLTF.

The V gene is TRBV6-2 or TRBV6-3, the J gene TRBJ2-3, with D unclear. The germline V gene encodes CDR1 MNHEY and CDR2 SVGEGT. The CDR3 totals 15 residues. Trimming pared 1 base from V and 4 bases from J, leaving 12 bases between. CDR3 loop: CASSYYKSGSDTQYF. CDR3 coding DNA: TGTGCCAGCAGTTACTACAAATCCGGGTCAGATACGCAGTATTTT.

The chain couples TRBV18 to TRBJ2-5; D gene uncertain. This CDR3 is built from 11 residues. V shed 8 bases and J shed 2 bases, with 6 bases lying between them. CDR1 and CDR2 from the germline V gene are KGHSH and LQKENI. The CDR3 spells CASPLQETQYF. The CDR3 nucleotides read TGTGCCAGCCCGCTTCAAGAGACCCAGTACTTC.

This clonotype was recorded a few times. The gene calls are TRBV4-3 and TRBJ2-1; 8 positions match TRBD2. Looked up from germline, CDR1 is LGHNA and CDR2 is YSLEER. The CDR3 is 16 amino acids. The V and J ends lost 0 bases and 3 bases, in that order; junction bases with no gene match: 4. The CDR3 here is CASSQELAAGYNEQFF. CDR3 DNA sequence: TGCGCCAGCAGCCAAGAACTAGCGGCCGGCTACAATGAGCAGTTCTTC.

The chain couples TRBV3-1 to TRBJ1-2; TRBD1 matches at 8 bases. V shed 1 base, J shed 5 bases, and the junction held 6 bases outside the gene matches. Germline CDR1 LGHDT, CDR2 YNNKEL (reference sequence). CDR3 length: 15 amino acids. The CDR3 loop is CASSQGAGTGYGYTF. The DNA for the CDR3 is TGTGCCAGCAGCCAAGGGGCCGGGACAGGATATGGCTACACCTTC. Full variable domain (remainder filled in from reference TRBV3-1 and TRBJ1-2): DTAVSQTPKYLVTQMGNDKSIKCEQNLGHDTMYWYKQDSKKFLKIMFSYNNKELIINETVPNRFSPKSPDKAHLNLHINSLELGDSAVYFCASSQGAGTGYGYTFGSGTRLTVV.

This clonotype was counted between two and nine times. V and J are TRBV7-9 and TRBJ2-4; perhaps TRBD2 as D (6 bases). The germline gives CDR1 SEHNR, CDR2 FQNEAQ (reference sequence). The ends were cut back, 7 bases at V and 13 bases at J, with 17 bases in the middle. The CDR3 is 12 residues long. CDR3 in DNA: TGTGCCAGCACCCTAGGCACGGGGGAGCAGTACTTC. Translated: CASTLGTGEQYF.

This clonotype was detected only a few times. The chain employs TRBV6-2 or TRBV6-3 and TRBJ2-1, with D hard to call. V was shortened by 6 bases and J by 9 bases, with 15 bases between the two germline ends. CDR3 size: 13 residues. Germline CDR1 and CDR2: MNHEY and SVGEGT. The CDR3 here is CASSLSPSTEQFF. As DNA, the CDR3 is TGTGCCAGCAGCCTGTCCCCGAGCACTGAGCAGTTCTTC.

This clonotype was recorded once. V is TRBV5-6 and J is TRBJ2-3, with a possible D match to TRBD1 (7 bases). Per germline, CDR1 SGHDT and CDR2 YYEEEE. CDR3 length: 15 residues. Between the trimmed V and J ends, which lost 5 bases and 4 bases, there was a span of 17 bases. This CDR3 is CASRPEGRGADTQYF. CDR3 coding DNA: TGTGCCAGCAGACCAGAAGGCAGGGGGGCAGATACGCAGTATTTT.

The sample holds a few counts of this clonotype. The rearrangement uses TRBV20-1 and TRBJ1-4; the D is unclear. With 3 bases removed from V and 0 bases from J, the gap between germline ends came to 11 bases. The CDR3 contains 15 residues. Germline CDR1 DFQATT, CDR2 SNEGSKA (reference sequence). The CDR3 region has the DNA TGCAGTGCTAGTCCAGGACTTGCAACTAATGAAAAACTGTTTTTT. Amino acid sequence: CSASPGLATNEKLFF.

This chain links TRBV6-2 or TRBV6-3 with TRBJ2-7, with TRBD1 identical over 10 bases. Looked up from germline, CDR1 is MNHEY and CDR2 is SVGEGT. The CDR3 consists of 15 residues. Trimming took 2 bases from V and 5 from J; bases not matched to a gene: 6. DNA of the CDR3: TGTGCCAGCAGTTACGTCCAGACAGGGGGCAACGAGCAGTACTTC. It codes for CASSYVQTGGNEQYF.

This clonotype was observed a few times. The chain uses TRBV5-8 and TRBJ1-2, with a weak D call TRBD1 (5 bases). The CDR3 is 14 residues long. CDR1 is SGHTS, CDR2 YDEGEE, per germline. V lost 4 bases to trimming and J lost 0 bases, with 10 bases between them. The CDR3, as DNA: TGTGCCAGCAGCCGACAGCAAGCTAACTATGGCTACACCTTC. Its protein is CASSRQQANYGYTF.

The chain couples TRBV20-1 to TRBJ2-4; D is undetermined. Looked up from germline, CDR1 is DFQATT and CDR2 is SNEGSKA (reference sequence). CDR3 size: 13 residues. CDR3 amino acids: CSHVVLAKNIQYF. The CDR3 bases are TGCAGCCACGTCGTACTAGCCAAAAACATTCAGTACTTC.

The chain joins TRBV7-2 to TRBJ2-3, with unresolved D. Trimming left V 1 base short and J 0 bases short, with 11 bases between. There are 16 residues in the CDR3. Germline CDR1 SGHTA, CDR2 FQGNSA. CDR3 DNA sequence: TGTGCCAGCAGCTTAGGTCGGACGGCTAGCACAGATACGCAGTATTTT. Translating gives CASSLGRTASTDTQYF.

The chain joins TRBV28 to TRBJ2-7, with 8 bases matching TRBD1. There are 15 residues in the CDR3. CDR1 and CDR2 (germline): MDHEN, SYDVKM. J gave up 7 bases and V 5 bases, and 13 bases lay outside the gene matches. CDR3 coding DNA: TGTGCCAGCAGTCCGCGGACAGGGAACCACAATGAGCAGTACTTC. Translation: CASSPRTGNHNEQYF. The entire variable domain, with the rest obtained from reference TRBV28 and TRBJ2-7, is as follows: DVKVTQSSRYLVKRTGEKVFLECVQDMDHENMFWYRQDPGLGLRLIYFSYDVKMKEKGDIPEGYSVSREKKERFSLILESASTNQTSMYLCASSPRTGNHNEQYFGPGTRLTVT.

This clonotype has more than one count but fewer than ten. This rearrangement joins TRBV2 to TRBJ2-1; D might be TRBD1 (6 bases). Germline CDR1 and CDR2: SNHLY and FYNNEI. The V gene lost 5 bases and the J gene lost 5 bases, with 10 bases spanning the gap. The CDR3 is made up of 13 amino acids. The CDR3 DNA reads TGTGCCAGCAGTATTAACAGGGACAATGAGCAGTTCTTC. Amino acids: CASSINRDNEQFF. The whole variable domain, filled in from reference TRBV2 and TRBJ2-1, reads EPEVTQTPSHQVTQMGQEVILRCVPISNHLYFYWYRQILGQKVEFLVSFYNNEISEKSEIFDDQFSVERPDGSNFTLKIRSTKLEDSAMYFCASSINRDNEQFFGPGTRLTVL.

This chain joins TRBV2 and TRBJ2-5; 11 bases align to TRBD2. This CDR3 region has 17 residues. J lost 1 base, V lost 7 bases, and 11 bases had no gene match. The germline CDR1 and CDR2 sequences are SNHLY and FYNNEI. The CDR3 DNA follows: TGTGCCAGCAAGAGGCTAGCGGGGGGCTCGACCCAAGAGACCCAGTACTTC. This encodes CASKRLAGGSTQETQYF.

This clonotype was seen more than once but under ten times. The gene calls are TRBV9 and TRBJ2-1, with 10 positions matching TRBD2. The DNA end is a closer match to TRBJ2-7, so the J assignment may be wrong. This CDR3 is 15 amino acids long. The V gene's germline CDR1 is SGDLS and CDR2 YYNGEE. CDR3 residues: CASSVELAGYNEQYF. The CDR3 coding sequence is TGTGCCAGCAGCGTCGAACTAGCGGGGTACAATGAGCAGTACTTC.

The chain carries TRBV11-2 and TRBJ2-7, with a tentative D call TRBD1 (6 bases). The ends were cut back, 2 bases at V and 1 base at J, with 12 bases in the middle. The CDR3 is made up of 15 amino acids. Germline V gene lookup returns CDR1 SGHAT and CDR2 FQNNGV. CDR3 region: CASSLSDQGSYEQYF. The CDR3, as DNA: TGTGCCAGCAGCTTATCGGACCAGGGGTCCTACGAGCAGTACTTC. Combining the CDR3 with reference TRBV11-2 and TRBJ2-7 gives the whole variable domain EAGVAQSPRYKIIEKRQSVAFWCNPISGHATLYWYQQILGQGPKLLIQFQNNGVVDDSQLPKDRFSAERLKGVDSTLKIQPAKLEDSAVYLCASSLSDQGSYEQYFGPGTRLTVT.

This sequence joins TRBV5-1 and TRBJ2-1; 11 positions agree with TRBD2. Germline V gives CDR1 SGHRS, CDR2 YFSETQ. V lost 3 bases, J lost 4 bases, and 12 bases stayed unmatched. The CDR3 is 18 amino acids. The chain's CDR3 is CASSSRLVAGGVYNEQFF. DNA for the CDR3: TGCGCCAGCAGCTCCCGCCTAGTAGCGGGGGGGGTGTACAATGAGCAGTTCTTC.

This sequence joins TRBV7-2 and TRBJ2-3; 14 bases line up with TRBD2. Looked up from germline, CDR1 is SGHTA and CDR2 is FQGNSA. The CDR3 totals 18 residues. The trim removed 4 bases at V and 4 bases at J, leaving 10 bases unmatched. CDR3 DNA: TGTGCCAGCAGCTCTTGGACTAGCGGGGGGATTAACGCAGATACGCAGTATTTT. Translated, it gives CASSSWTSGGINADTQYF. Complete variable domain (other parts from reference TRBV7-2 and TRBJ2-3): GAGVSQSPSNKVTEKGKDVELRCDPISGHTALYWYRQSLGQGLEFLIYFQGNSAPDKSGLPSDRFSAERTGGSVSTLTIQRTQQEDSAVYLCASSSWTSGGINADTQYFGPGTRLTVL.

The chain links TRBV12-3 or TRBV12-4 to TRBJ1-5; TRBD1 matches 8 bases. The CDR3 totals 14 residues. Unmatched junction bases numbered 4, after V lost 3 bases and J lost 6 bases. The CDR3 DNA sequence: TGTGCCAGCAGTTTCGACAGGGGAAGTCAGCCCCAGCATTTT. It yields the protein CASSFDRGSQPQHF.

The rearrangement joins TRBV5-5 to TRBJ1-5; D gene uncertain. Trimming removed 4 bases at V and 5 bases at J, with 16 bases between. Per the germline V gene, CDR1 is SGHKS and CDR2 is YYEKEE (reference sequence). The CDR3 runs to 15 residues. In DNA form, the CDR3 reads TGTGCCAGCAGCGCCCTGGACTCATACGATCAGCCCCAGCATTTT. Its translation: CASSALDSYDQPQHF.

The rearrangement joins TRBV5-1 to TRBJ1-2; 9 positions match TRBD1. Trimming cost V 3 bases and J 3 bases; bases outside gene matches: 6. Germline V gene data show CDR1 as SGHRS and CDR2 as YFSETQ. The CDR3 spans 15 residues. DNA for the CDR3: TGCGCCAGCAGCTCGGACAGGGGTTACGACTATGGCTACACCTTC. As protein: CASSSDRGYDYGYTF.

The chain is built from TRBV12-5 and TRBJ2-5; D not certain. Germline assignment: CDR1 LGHNT and CDR2 FRNRAP. V was pared by 7 bases and J by 5 bases, with 14 bases between. This CDR3 region has 13 residues. Written as DNA, the CDR3 is TGTGCTAGTGCCACGATGGGTACGGAGACCCAGTACTTC. Its translation: CASATMGTETQYF.

The V gene is TRBV18, the J gene TRBJ2-3; 11 bases are shared with TRBD2. The CDR3 contains 16 residues. The J segment lost 2 bases and the V segment lost 1 base, leaving 2 bases of the junction unmatched. CDR1 KGHSH and CDR2 LQKENI come from the germline V gene. Here the CDR3 reads CASSPRGLADTDTQYF. The DNA for the CDR3 is TGTGCCAGCTCACCACGGGGACTAGCGGACACAGATACGCAGTATTTT.